This record covers a single T cell receptor beta chain. In the original workflow: The assay estimated nucleated cells by amplifying reference gene primers. Profiling relied on immunoSEQ multiplex PCR, and the TCRdb table lists in-frame clones only, not all of them. V, J and clone size reflect that table, while D and trimming were determined from the DNA. The sample includes approximately 70,000 clones, around nine tenths of them seen just once. This record belongs to a study of blood T cell repertoires in COVID-19. For the study at large: Whether acute or convalescent, the COVID-19 samples came from the United States, Italy and Spain. The analysed material was cDNA or gDNA that came from T cells, B-cell-depleted T cells, or PBMCs.

Per the germline V gene, CDR1 is SGHRS and CDR2 is YFSETQ. The CDR3 totals 11 residues. With 1 base removed from V and 5 bases from J, the gap between germline ends came to 4 bases. The sequencing input was peripheral blood. The clonotype was recovered from a woman aged 60-75 years with acute or convalescent COVID-19. This rearrangement joins TRBV5-1 to TRBJ2-7; no firm D call. CDR3 DNA: TGCGCCAGCAGCTTGAGAGACGAGCAGTACTTC. Protein sequence: CASSLRDEQYF.